One and the same sample provided the 19 T cell receptor beta chains below, sequenced in a study of cytomegalovirus exposure and HLA in healthy donors. PCR amplification relied on 60 Vbeta primers (plus 13 Jbeta primers). Some clones are missing from TCRdb's copy, which holds only in-frame ones; the method was immunoSEQ multiplex PCR. The profile covers roughly 170,000 clones, with 70% to 85% appearing a single time and approximately 1.6% taken by the ten largest. Sequences were obtained from PBMCs. The origin of the receptors is a woman between 25 and 40 years old in good health and CMV-seronegative.

The chain employs TRBV9 and TRBJ2-2; D possibly corresponds to TRBD1 (7 bases). V dropped 3 bases and J dropped 5 bases, with 14 bases sitting between them. The CDR3 is 15 amino acids. CDR1 is SGDLS and CDR2 is YYNGEE in the germline V gene. CDR3 residues: CASSAYRGGTGELFF. In DNA, the CDR3 is TGTGCCAGCAGCGCCTACAGGGGAGGAACCGGGGAGCTGTTTTTT.

V is TRBV27 and J is TRBJ1-1, with D possibly being TRBD1 (5 bases). Trimming took 2 bases from V and 4 from J, leaving 11 bases between them. CDR1 and CDR2 (germline): MNHEY, SMNVEV (reference sequence). The CDR3 consists of 14 residues. CDR3 sequence: CASSLGGATTEAFF. Written as DNA, the CDR3 is TGTGCCAGCAGTTTAGGTGGGGCGACCACTGAAGCTTTCTTT.

The gene calls are TRBV28 and TRBJ1-1; no firm D call. Germline V gives CDR1 MDHEN, CDR2 SYDVKM. CDR3 length equals 13 residues. V gave up 8 bases and J gave up 4 bases, with 14 bases separating them. CDR3 residues: CASFEVRSTEAFF. Here the CDR3 DNA reads TGTGCCAGCTTCGAAGTTAGGAGCACTGAAGCTTTCTTT. Variable domain in full (rest from reference TRBV28 and TRBJ1-1): DVKVTQSSRYLVKRTGEKVFLECVQDMDHENMFWYRQDPGLGLRLIYFSYDVKMKEKGDIPEGYSVSREKKERFSLILESASTNQTSMYLCASFEVRSTEAFFGQGTRLTVV.

CDR3 residues: CASREQGFVRYEQYF. The DNA of the CDR3 is TGTGCCAGCAGAGAACAGGGCTTTGTGCGCTACGAGCAGTACTTC. This chain connects TRBV6-1 to TRBJ2-7, with D possibly TRBD1 on 6 matching bases. With 6 bases removed from V and 3 bases from J, the gap between germline ends came to 18 bases. The CDR3 runs to 15 residues. The germline CDR1 and CDR2 sequences are MNHNS and SASEGT.

In its sample, this clone was seen once. V and J are TRBV5-1 and TRBJ2-3; 13 bases agree with TRBD2. CDR3 length: 18 residues. V shed 3 bases, J shed 2 bases, and the junction held 9 bases outside the gene matches. The germline CDR1 and CDR2 sequences are SGHRS and YFSETQ. CDR3 in amino acids: CASSWKLAGGADTDTQYF. The CDR3 DNA is TGCGCCAGCAGCTGGAAACTAGCGGGGGGGGCGGACACAGATACGCAGTATTTT.

J is TRBJ2-7 and V is TRBV4-1; D is perhaps TRBD1 (5 bases). Trimming removed 0 bases at V and 4 bases at J, with 13 bases between. The CDR3 loop spans 15 amino acids. Germline assignment: CDR1 MGHRA and CDR2 YSYEKL. CDR3 sequence (DNA): TGCGCCAGCAGCCAAGATCCAGGGAACCTTTACGAGCAGTACTTC. Residues: CASSQDPGNLYEQYF.

The rearrangement uses TRBV6-5 and TRBJ2-5; weak D call: TRBD1 (6 bases). The V end lost 4 bases, the J end lost 4 bases, and 16 bases lay between the germline ends. Germline V lookup: CDR1 MNHEY, CDR2 SVGAGI. The CDR3 runs 15 residues. CDR3 in amino acids: CASSSLKQGIETQYF. The CDR3 DNA sequence: TGTGCCAGCAGTTCTCTCAAACAGGGAATAGAGACCCAGTACTTC.

The chain uses TRBV9 and TRBJ2-3; tentatively, D is TRBD1 (5 bases). This CDR3 has 12 residues. Trimming removed 3 bases from V and 5 bases from J, with 7 bases in between. Germline V gives CDR1 SGDLS, CDR2 YYNGEE. The CDR3 loop is CASSADKDTQYF. The CDR3, as DNA: TGTGCCAGCAGCGCGGACAAAGATACGCAGTATTTT.

The chain links TRBV2 to TRBJ1-1; perhaps TRBD1 as D (5 bases). Germline lookup yields CDR1 SNHLY and CDR2 FYNNEI. The CDR3 totals 13 residues. Trimming cost V 8 bases and J 4 bases, with 14 bases left between them. For the CDR3, the DNA is TGTGCCAGCGGGGCAGCCGGGAGCACTGAAGCTTTCTTT. Protein sequence: CASGAAGSTEAFF.

The chain couples TRBV5-1 to TRBJ2-7, with a possible D match to TRBD1 (5 bases). The CDR3 covers 16 residues. Germline lookup yields CDR1 SGHRS and CDR2 YFSETQ. V was cut by 0 bases and J by 7 bases, with 20 bases left in between. The CDR3 here is CASSLVGQVGSEEQYF. CDR3 sequence (DNA): TGCGCCAGCAGCTTGGTGGGGCAGGTAGGTTCGGAAGAGCAGTACTTC.

The chain joins TRBV25-1 to TRBJ1-1, with D maybe TRBD1 (6 bases). Germline CDR1 reads MGHDK; CDR2 reads SYGVNS. Trimming took 5 bases from V and 6 from J, leaving 13 bases between them. The CDR3 is made up of 13 amino acids. As DNA, the CDR3 is TGTGCCAGCAGTATTGGGGGCAACGCTGAAGCTTTCTTT. This encodes CASSIGGNAEAFF. The full variable domain, rest sourced from reference TRBV25-1 and TRBJ1-1, is EADIYQTPRYLVIGTGKKITLECSQTMGHDKMYWYQQDPGMELHLIHYSYGVNSTEKGDLSSESTVSRIRTEHFPLTLESARPSHTSQYLCASSIGGNAEAFFGQGTRLTVV.

This clone was recorded a few times. The V call is TRBV19, the J call TRBJ2-3; no clear D gene. The CDR3 is 14 amino acids. With 6 bases removed from V and 6 bases from J, the gap between germline ends came to 16 bases. Germline values: CDR1 LNHDA, CDR2 SQIVND (reference sequence). This CDR3 reads CASRFRLHTDTQYF. CDR3 sequence (DNA): TGTGCCAGTAGGTTCCGACTGCACACCGATACGCAGTATTTT.

The V gene is TRBV18, the J gene TRBJ1-2, with a possible D match to TRBD1 (5 bases). The CDR3 runs to 15 residues. Per the germline V gene, CDR1 is KGHSH and CDR2 is LQKENI. Trimming removed 2 bases from V and 0 bases from J, with 10 bases in between. The CDR3 is CASSPGALANYGYTF. DNA of the CDR3: TGTGCCAGCTCACCAGGGGCCTTAGCTAACTATGGCTACACCTTC.

The genes are TRBV5-1 and TRBJ2-3; TRBD2 agrees at 7 bases. V shed 4 bases and J 2 bases; nucleotides not matched to a gene: 10. The CDR3 has 16 residues. Germline CDR1 is SGHRS and CDR2 is YFSETQ. CDR3 in amino acids: CASSPRTSPATDTQYF. The CDR3 nucleotides are TGCGCCAGCAGCCCGCGGACTAGTCCCGCCACAGATACGCAGTATTTT. The variable domain in full, with the rest retrieved from reference TRBV5-1 and TRBJ2-3, is KAGVTQTPRYLIKTRGQQVTLSCSPISGHRSVSWYQQTPGQGLQFLFEYFSETQRNKGNFPGRFSGRQFSNSRSEMNVSTLELGDSALYLCASSPRTSPATDTQYFGPGTRLTVL.

V gene TRBV19 combines with J gene TRBJ1-1, with a tentative D call TRBD1 (6 bases). Germline loops: CDR1 LNHDA, CDR2 SQIVND (reference sequence). CDR3 length equals 13 residues. Trimming pared 7 bases from V and 3 bases from J, leaving 12 bases between. The CDR3 sequence: CASTPDRYTEAFF. The CDR3 DNA sequence: TGTGCCAGTACCCCAGACAGGTACACTGAAGCTTTCTTT.

This clone was counted between two and nine times. The gene calls are TRBV4-3 and TRBJ2-2; 13 bases agree with TRBD2. Trimming cost V 3 bases and J 5 bases; bases outside gene matches: 15. Germline V gene sequence: CDR1 LGHNA, CDR2 YSLEER. The CDR3 runs 20 residues. In DNA, the CDR3 is TGCGCCAGCAGCCATCCGGGACTAGCGGGAATTAGTAGGCAAACCGGGGAGCTGTTTTTT. This sequence encodes CASSHPGLAGISRQTGELFF.

This chain connects TRBV30 to TRBJ1-1; 7 bases map to TRBD1. The junction had 9 bases not matched to a gene; V was cut back by 4 bases and J by 4 bases. The germline CDR1 and CDR2 sequences are GTSNPN and SVGIG (reference sequence). There are 14 residues in the CDR3. The CDR3 is CAWIFRGPATEAFF. In nucleotides, the CDR3 is TGTGCCTGGATTTTTAGGGGGCCCGCCACTGAAGCTTTCTTT. The entire variable domain, with the rest obtained from reference TRBV30 and TRBJ1-1, is as follows: SQTIHQWPATLVQPVGSPLSLECTVEGTSNPNLYWYRQAAGRGLQLLFYSVGIGQISSEVPQNLSASRPQDRQFILSSKKLLLSDSGFYLCAWIFRGPATEAFFGQGTRLTVV.

The rearrangement uses TRBV14 and TRBJ2-5; D gene uncertain. Germline CDR1 is SGHDN and CDR2 is FVKESK. V lost 4 bases, J lost 3 bases, and 3 bases lay in between. The CDR3 contains 11 residues. The CDR3 nucleotides are TGTGCCAGCAGCCTTAAAGAGACCCAGTACTTC. Translating gives CASSLKETQYF.

The J gene is TRBJ2-7, the V gene TRBV7-8; no definite D call. Germline-derived CDR1 and CDR2 are SGHVS and FQNEAQ. The CDR3 totals 15 residues. V was shortened by 0 bases and J by 2 bases, with 11 bases between the two germline ends. The CDR3 coding sequence is TGTGCCAGCAGCTTAGCGGCCAGGTGGACCTACGAGCAGTACTTC. Translated, it gives CASSLAARWTYEQYF.